What follows are 29 T cell receptor beta chains derived from one specimen sequenced in a study of cytomegalovirus exposure and HLA in healthy donors. Data came from immunoSEQ multiplex PCR; TCRdb stores just in-frame clones and leaves some out. Of 150,000 to 200,000 clones in the sample, over 80% are singletons; the top ten hold around 2.5%. The material sequenced was PBMCs. The receptors here all came from a man in his thirties or forties in good health and CMV-seropositive.

This chain uses TRBV4-1 with TRBJ2-2; 7 bases map to TRBD2. This CDR3 has 14 residues. Losses at the gene ends were 1 base for V and 6 bases for J; bases not matched to a gene: 2. The germline V gene encodes CDR1 MGHRA and CDR2 YSYEKL. Written as DNA, the CDR3 is TGCGCCAGCAGCCAAGGAGCGGGGCCCGGGGAGCTGTTTTTT. This codes for CASSQGAGPGELFF.

The chain has TRBV4-3 and TRBJ1-2, with 8 bases that match TRBD1. Germline CDR1 reads LGHNA; CDR2 reads YSLEER. The junction had 4 bases not matched to a gene; V was cut back by 4 bases and J by 3 bases. This CDR3 is 14 amino acids long. CDR3 in amino acids: CASSPGQGDYGYTF. The CDR3 DNA follows: TGCGCCAGCAGCCCCGGACAGGGCGACTATGGCTACACCTTC.

This chain uses TRBV5-1 with TRBJ1-6, with 8 bases that match TRBD1. From germline, CDR1 is SGHRS and CDR2 YFSETQ. With V trimmed by 4 bases and J by 10 bases, 13 bases remained unmatched. The length of the CDR3 is 16 residues. The CDR3 is CASSADRGMSNSPLHF. DNA for the CDR3: TGCGCCAGCAGCGCCGACAGGGGAATGTCGAACTCACCCCTCCACTTT.

This chain connects TRBV27 to TRBJ2-5; 8 nucleotides agree with TRBD2. Unmatched junction bases numbered 14, after V lost 6 bases and J lost 5 bases. This CDR3 region has 16 residues. CDR1 and CDR2 (germline): MNHEY, SMNVEV (reference sequence). CDR3 sequence reads: CASSNARRGAGETQYF. The CDR3 coding sequence is TGTGCCAGCAGCAACGCGCGGCGGGGGGCTGGTGAGACCCAGTACTTC.

The chain employs TRBV5-1 and TRBJ1-6, with 8 bases lining up with TRBD1. V lost 7 bases, J lost 5 bases, and 2 bases stayed unmatched. The germline V gene has CDR1 SGHRS and CDR2 YFSETQ. This CDR3 is built from 13 residues. DNA for the CDR3: TGCGCCAGCGGACAGGGAAATAATTCACCCCTCCACTTT. This translates into CASGQGNNSPLHF.

V gene TRBV10-3 combines with J gene TRBJ2-5; D is perhaps TRBD2 (5 bases). Germline V gene sequence: CDR1 ENHRY, CDR2 SYGVKD. V lost 4 bases and J lost 5, with 8 bases in between. This CDR3 region has 12 residues. DNA for the CDR3: TGTGCCATCAGTGGGGAGTCGGAGACCCAGTACTTC. Protein sequence: CAISGESETQYF.

The gene calls are TRBV5-1 and TRBJ2-7; D remains ambiguous. V dropped 4 bases and J dropped 5 bases, with 22 bases sitting between them. Germline V gives CDR1 SGHRS, CDR2 YFSETQ. The CDR3 spans 16 residues. CDR3 region: CASSERTVSVLNEQYF. The CDR3 nucleotides read TGCGCCAGCAGCGAACGTACAGTTTCGGTCCTTAACGAGCAGTACTTC.

The V gene is TRBV29-1, the J gene TRBJ2-1; a possible D gene is TRBD2 (5 bases). The CDR3 is 13 amino acids. The V and J ends lost 6 bases and 0 bases respectively, with 9 bases between them. Germline lookup yields CDR1 SQVTM and CDR2 ANQGSEA. CDR3: CSVRGSSYNEQFF. The CDR3 DNA follows: TGCAGCGTACGAGGGAGCTCCTACAATGAGCAGTTCTTC.

The chain links TRBV9 to TRBJ2-3, with TRBD2 matching over 9 bases. The CDR3 totals 15 residues. V shed 3 bases, J shed 2 bases, and the junction held 4 bases outside the gene matches. CDR1 SGDLS and CDR2 YYNGEE come from the germline V gene. DNA of the CDR3: TGTGCCAGCAGCGGTGAGGGACTAGCCACAGATACGCAGTATTTT. This codes for CASSGEGLATDTQYF.

This clone was recorded only once. This chain links TRBV7-8 with TRBJ2-7, with D unclear. This CDR3 comprises 13 residues. Trimming removed 4 bases from V and 5 bases from J, with 12 bases in between. CDR1 SGHVS and CDR2 FQNEAQ come from the germline V gene. This CDR3 reads CASSSPSSDEQYF. The CDR3 DNA reads as TGTGCCAGCAGCTCCCCCTCCTCGGACGAGCAGTACTTC.

The chain has TRBV27 and TRBJ1-1; 7 bases match TRBD1. Trimming cost V 5 bases and J 6 bases; bases outside gene matches: 6. This CDR3 has 13 residues. The germline CDR1 and CDR2 sequences are MNHEY and SMNVEV (reference sequence). In DNA form, the CDR3 reads TGTGCCAGCAGTCTACAGGGGAGGTCTGAAGCTTTCTTT. Encoded protein: CASSLQGRSEAFF.

The chain links TRBV10-2 to TRBJ2-7; 11 bases line up with TRBD2. This CDR3 contains 19 residues. With V trimmed by 0 bases and J by 7 bases, 17 bases remained unmatched. Germline assignment: CDR1 WSHSY and CDR2 SAAADI. The CDR3 reads CASSESKVAGGTIDLEQYF. Written as DNA, the CDR3 is TGCGCCAGCAGTGAGTCGAAGGTAGCGGGGGGGACTATTGACTTAGAGCAGTACTTC.

This rearrangement joins TRBV27 to TRBJ2-7; D perhaps matches TRBD1 (6 bases). Trimming took 5 bases from V and 5 from J, leaving 22 bases between them. This CDR3 comprises 16 residues. CDR1 and CDR2 (germline): MNHEY, SMNVEV (reference sequence). The CDR3 coding sequence is TGTGCCAGCAGTCTTTTGGTTCCACAGGGTACGGACGAGCAGTACTTC. As protein: CASSLLVPQGTDEQYF.

The rearrangement links TRBV27 to TRBJ2-7, with D perhaps TRBD2 (6 bases). The CDR3 consists of 13 residues. CDR1 is MNHEY and CDR2 is SMNVEV in the germline V gene (reference sequence). The V gene lost 8 bases and the J gene lost 2 bases, with 13 bases spanning the gap. The CDR3 protein is CASGLARTYEQYF. CDR3 sequence (DNA): TGTGCCAGCGGTCTAGCGCGGACCTACGAGCAGTACTTC.

This sequence joins TRBV25-1 and TRBJ1-3, with D perhaps matching TRBD1 (6 bases). CDR3 length: 15 amino acids. Germline V gives CDR1 MGHDK, CDR2 SYGVNS. Trimming left V 8 bases short and J 4 bases short, with 18 bases between. The CDR3 sequence is CASGPTGRGGNTIYF. Here the CDR3 DNA reads TGTGCCAGCGGTCCAACAGGGCGAGGAGGAAACACCATATATTTT.

The CDR3 nucleotides read TGTGCCTGGACCCCTCCCATCAGCGTTGAGACCCAGTACTTC. It yields the protein CAWTPPISVETQYF. The chain has TRBV30 and TRBJ2-5; D is ambiguous. Germline values: CDR1 GTSNPN, CDR2 SVGIG (reference sequence). The germline V and J ends were trimmed by 4 bases and 5 bases, with 17 bases remaining between them. This CDR3 region has 14 residues. The full variable domain, completed using reference TRBV30 and TRBJ2-5, is SQTIHQWPATLVQPVGSPLSLECTVEGTSNPNLYWYRQAAGRGLQLLFYSVGIGQISSEVPQNLSASRPQDRQFILSSKKLLLSDSGFYLCAWTPPISVETQYFGPGTRLLVL.

The CDR3 coding sequence is TGTGCCTGGAGTGTTGTGGGGGCTGGAGAAAAACTGTTTTTT. Translation gives CAWSVVGAGEKLFF. This rearrangement joins TRBV30 to TRBJ1-4, with D maybe TRBD1 (6 bases). V was trimmed by 0 bases and J by 8 bases, leaving 13 bases between them. CDR3 length: 14 residues. Per germline, CDR1 GTSNPN and CDR2 SVGIG (reference sequence).

V gene TRBV28 combines with J gene TRBJ1-6, with 10 nucleotides matching TRBD1. CDR1 is MDHEN, CDR2 SYDVKM, per germline. The junction had 15 bases not matched to a gene; V was cut back by 7 bases and J by 9 bases. The CDR3 loop spans 17 amino acids. In DNA form, the CDR3 reads TGTGCCAGCAATTCTCCGGTGGACAGGGGGGGTAGTTCACCCCTCCACTTT. It is translated as CASNSPVDRGGSSPLHF. Full variable domain (rest looked up from reference TRBV28 and TRBJ1-6): DVKVTQSSRYLVKRTGEKVFLECVQDMDHENMFWYRQDPGLGLRLIYFSYDVKMKEKGDIPEGYSVSREKKERFSLILESASTNQTSMYLCASNSPVDRGGSSPLHFGNGTRLTVT.

There are a few counts of this clone. The CDR3 loop is CASRPGQSNSPLHF. CDR3 DNA: TGTGCCAGCAGGCCGGGACAGAGTAATTCACCCCTCCACTTT. The gene calls are TRBV6-1 and TRBJ1-6, with 7 positions matching TRBD1. The J segment lost 6 bases and the V segment lost 6 bases, leaving 5 bases of the junction unmatched. This CDR3 contains 14 residues. The V gene's germline CDR1 is MNHNS and CDR2 SASEGT.

This clone came up once. CDR3 nucleotide sequence: TGTGCCAGCAGCACTCGCGCAGCTAGCGGGGGAGATACGCAGTATTTT. Translating it yields CASSTRAASGGDTQYF. The chain joins TRBV7-2 to TRBJ2-3; the match to TRBD2 covers 10 bases. V lost 5 bases, J lost 5 bases, and 10 bases stayed unmatched. CDR1 and CDR2 (germline): SGHTA, FQGNSA. The CDR3 consists of 16 residues.

The CDR3 is CASSVHRGPLFNQPQHF. CDR3 in DNA: TGTGCCAGCAGTGTCCACAGGGGGCCCCTTTTCAATCAGCCCCAGCATTTT. The chain joins TRBV6-1 to TRBJ1-5, with TRBD1 identical over 9 bases. The ends lost 4 bases at V and 3 bases at J; junction bases unmatched: 10. Germline V CDR1 and CDR2: MNHNS, SASEGT. CDR3 size: 17 residues.

J is TRBJ2-3 and V is TRBV9; TRBD2 matches 8 bases. The CDR3 consists of 15 residues. V trimming: 4 bases; J trimming: 6 bases; junction bases outside the gene matches: 10. CDR1 is SGDLS and CDR2 is YYNGEE in the germline V gene. DNA of the CDR3: TGTGCCAGCAGCTTCACAGCGGGGGTGAGGGATACGCAGTATTTT. It is translated as CASSFTAGVRDTQYF.

There are a few counts of this clone. Other DNA variants within this sample encode the same CDR3. The chain uses TRBV7-3 and TRBJ2-2; D is undetermined. The germline V gene has CDR1 SGHTA and CDR2 FQGTGA. The V gene lost 5 bases and the J gene lost 3 bases, with 4 bases spanning the gap. The CDR3 loop spans 12 amino acids. The CDR3 nucleotides are TGTGCCAGCAGCCTCTACACCGGGGAGCTGTTTTTT. Residues: CASSLYTGELFF.

This clone was observed a few times. The chain carries TRBV11-3 and TRBJ2-2; D perhaps matches TRBD2 (6 bases). Germline CDR1 and CDR2: SGHNT and YENEEA. V was cut by 5 bases and J by 11 bases, with 9 bases left in between. The CDR3 consists of 11 residues. The CDR3 sequence is CASSQGGELFF. For the CDR3, the DNA is TGTGCCAGCAGCCAGGGAGGCGAGCTGTTTTTT.

The chain couples TRBV7-9 to TRBJ2-7, with D tentatively TRBD2 (6 bases). The CDR3 is 15 residues long. Germline CDR1 and CDR2: SEHNR and FQNEAQ (reference sequence). Trimming took 1 base from V and 6 from J, leaving 16 bases between them. This CDR3 is CASSLVGLSIPEQYF. The CDR3 coding sequence is TGTGCCAGCAGCTTAGTGGGACTGAGCATCCCCGAGCAGTACTTC.

The CDR3 spells CASSMDRDNQPQHF. For the CDR3, the DNA is TGTGCCAGTAGTATGGACAGGGACAATCAGCCCCAGCATTTT. The rearrangement joins TRBV19 to TRBJ1-5; TRBD1 aligns across 8 bases. The CDR3 length is 14 residues. With V trimmed by 3 bases and J by 3 bases, 1 base remained unmatched. The V gene's germline CDR1 is LNHDA and CDR2 SQIVND (reference sequence). The full variable domain, its missing parts supplied by reference TRBV19 and TRBJ1-5, is DGGITQSPKYLFRKEGQNVTLSCEQNLNHDAMYWYRQDPGQGLRLIYYSQIVNDFQKGDIAEGYSVSREKKESFPLTVTSAQKNPTAFYLCASSMDRDNQPQHFGDGTRLSIL.

A few counts support this clone. The chain is built from TRBV7-9 and TRBJ2-7, with a tentative D call TRBD1 (6 bases). Germline loops: CDR1 SEHNR, CDR2 FQNEAQ (reference sequence). Trimming stripped 4 bases from V and 2 bases from J, with 12 bases between. The CDR3 runs to 14 residues. The CDR3 reads CASSSGTPPYEQYF. The DNA of the CDR3 is TGTGCCAGCAGCTCCGGGACACCTCCCTACGAGCAGTACTTC.

This chain connects TRBV5-1 to TRBJ2-3; 8 positions match TRBD2. The CDR3 loop spans 14 amino acids. Trimming at V came to 4 bases and at J to 5 bases, leaving 6 bases not matched to a gene. Per the germline V gene, CDR1 is SGHRS and CDR2 is YFSETQ. The CDR3 bases are TGCGCCAGCAGCGGGCGGGGGGCCCAAGATACGCAGTATTTT. It codes for CASSGRGAQDTQYF.

The CDR3 region is CASSLGVSDEQFF. The CDR3 DNA follows: TGTGCCAGCAGCTTAGGAGTTAGCGATGAGCAGTTCTTC. V usage is TRBV7-8 and J usage is TRBJ2-1, with D possibly being TRBD2 (5 bases). Trimming left V 1 base short and J 8 bases short, with 9 bases between. The CDR3 extends over 13 amino acids. Germline lookup yields CDR1 SGHVS and CDR2 FQNEAQ.